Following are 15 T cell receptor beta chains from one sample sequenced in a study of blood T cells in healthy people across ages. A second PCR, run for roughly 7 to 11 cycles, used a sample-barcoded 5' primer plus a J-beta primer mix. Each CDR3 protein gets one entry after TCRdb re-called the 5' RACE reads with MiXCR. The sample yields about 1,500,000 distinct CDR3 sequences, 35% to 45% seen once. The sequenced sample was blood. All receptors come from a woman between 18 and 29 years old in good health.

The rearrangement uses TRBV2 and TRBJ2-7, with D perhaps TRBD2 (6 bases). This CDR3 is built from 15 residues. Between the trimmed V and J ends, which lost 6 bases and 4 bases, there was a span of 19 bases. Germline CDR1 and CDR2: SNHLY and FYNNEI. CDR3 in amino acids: CASRNPGEKGYEQYF. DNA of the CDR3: TGTGCCAGCAGAAACCCGGGAGAAAAGGGGTACGAGCAGTACTTC.

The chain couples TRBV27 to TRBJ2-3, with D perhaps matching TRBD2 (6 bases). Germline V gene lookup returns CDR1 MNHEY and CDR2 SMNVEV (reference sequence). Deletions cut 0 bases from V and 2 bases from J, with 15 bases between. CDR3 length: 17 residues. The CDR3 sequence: CASSLSIRGGDTDTQYF. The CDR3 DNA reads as TGTGCCAGCAGTTTATCGATTAGGGGAGGCGACACAGATACGCAGTATTTT.

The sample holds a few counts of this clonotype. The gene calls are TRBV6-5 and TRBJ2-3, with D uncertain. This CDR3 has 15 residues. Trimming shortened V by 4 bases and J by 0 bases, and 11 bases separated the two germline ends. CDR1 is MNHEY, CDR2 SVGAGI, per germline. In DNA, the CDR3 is TGTGCCAGCAGTTCCTACCGGCCAAGCACAGATACGCAGTATTTT. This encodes CASSSYRPSTDTQYF.

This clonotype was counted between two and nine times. CDR3 nucleotide sequence: TGTGCCAGCAATTTACGACCGGGACTAACTTACAATGAGCAGTTCTTC. Amino acid sequence: CASNLRPGLTYNEQFF. The chain combines TRBV7-2 with TRBJ2-1, with 7 bases lining up with TRBD2. J lost 4 bases, V lost 7 bases, and 13 bases had no gene match. This CDR3 has 16 residues. Germline V gives CDR1 SGHTA, CDR2 FQGNSA.

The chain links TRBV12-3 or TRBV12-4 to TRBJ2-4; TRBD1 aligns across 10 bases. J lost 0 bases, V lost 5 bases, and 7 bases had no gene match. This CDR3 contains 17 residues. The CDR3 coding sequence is TGTGCCAGCAGTCTTGACGACAGGGGGCTAGCCAAAAACATTCAGTACTTC. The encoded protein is CASSLDDRGLAKNIQYF.

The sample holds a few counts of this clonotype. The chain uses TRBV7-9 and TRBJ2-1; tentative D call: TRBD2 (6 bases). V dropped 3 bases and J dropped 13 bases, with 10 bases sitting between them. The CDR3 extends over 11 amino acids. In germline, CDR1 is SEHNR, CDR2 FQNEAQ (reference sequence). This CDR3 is CASSFGGDQFF. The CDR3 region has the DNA TGTGCCAGCAGCTTCGGCGGGGACCAGTTCTTC. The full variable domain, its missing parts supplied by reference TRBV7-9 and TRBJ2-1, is DTGVSQNPRHKITKRGQNVTFRCDPISEHNRLYWYRQTLGQGPEFLTYFQNEAQLEKSRLLSDRFSAERPKGSFSTLEIQRTEQGDSAMYLCASSFGGDQFFGPGTRLTVL.

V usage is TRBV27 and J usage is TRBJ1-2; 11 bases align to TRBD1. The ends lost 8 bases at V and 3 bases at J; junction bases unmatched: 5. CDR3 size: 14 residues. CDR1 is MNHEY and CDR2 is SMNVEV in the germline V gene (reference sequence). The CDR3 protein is CASGRTGGYYGYTF. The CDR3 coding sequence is TGTGCCAGCGGCAGGACAGGGGGCTACTATGGCTACACCTTC.

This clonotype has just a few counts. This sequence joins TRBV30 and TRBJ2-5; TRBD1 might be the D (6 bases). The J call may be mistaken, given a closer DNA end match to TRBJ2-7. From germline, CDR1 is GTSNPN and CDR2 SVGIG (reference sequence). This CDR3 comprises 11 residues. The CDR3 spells CAWNRAHEQYF. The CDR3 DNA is TGTGCCTGGAACAGGGCCCACGAGCAGTACTTC.

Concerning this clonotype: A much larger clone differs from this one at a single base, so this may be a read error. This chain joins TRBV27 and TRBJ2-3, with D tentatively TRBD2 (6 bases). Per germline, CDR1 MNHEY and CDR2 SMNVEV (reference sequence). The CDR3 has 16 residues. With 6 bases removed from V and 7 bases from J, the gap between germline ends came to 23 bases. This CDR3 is CASRFLTATAGNTQYF. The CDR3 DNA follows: TGTGCCAGCAGGTTTCTAACAGCTACTGCGGGAAATACGCAGTATTTT.

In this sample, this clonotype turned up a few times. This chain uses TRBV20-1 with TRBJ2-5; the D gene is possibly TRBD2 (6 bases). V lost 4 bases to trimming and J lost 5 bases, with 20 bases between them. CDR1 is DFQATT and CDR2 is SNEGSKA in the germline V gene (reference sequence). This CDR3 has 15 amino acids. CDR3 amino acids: CSAKVQPGLGETQYF. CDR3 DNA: TGCAGTGCTAAAGTCCAACCGGGACTGGGCGAGACCCAGTACTTC.

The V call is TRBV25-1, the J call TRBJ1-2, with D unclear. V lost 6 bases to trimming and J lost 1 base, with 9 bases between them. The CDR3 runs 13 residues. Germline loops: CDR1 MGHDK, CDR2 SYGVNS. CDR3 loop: CASRGRDNYGYTF. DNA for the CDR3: TGTGCCAGCAGAGGGAGGGATAACTATGGCTACACCTTC.

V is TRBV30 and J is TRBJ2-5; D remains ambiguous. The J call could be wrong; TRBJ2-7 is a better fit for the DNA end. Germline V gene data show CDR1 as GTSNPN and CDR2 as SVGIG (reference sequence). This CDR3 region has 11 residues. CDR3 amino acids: CAWKGIYEQYF. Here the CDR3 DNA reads TGTGCCTGGAAAGGGATTTACGAGCAGTACTTC.

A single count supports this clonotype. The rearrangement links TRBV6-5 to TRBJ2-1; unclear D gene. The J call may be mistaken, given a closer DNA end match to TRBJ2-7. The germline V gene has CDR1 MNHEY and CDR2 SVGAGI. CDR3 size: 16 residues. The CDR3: CASSYSQFPPNNEQYF. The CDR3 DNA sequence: TGTGCCAGCAGTTACTCGCAGTTCCCTCCCAACAATGAGCAGTACTTC.

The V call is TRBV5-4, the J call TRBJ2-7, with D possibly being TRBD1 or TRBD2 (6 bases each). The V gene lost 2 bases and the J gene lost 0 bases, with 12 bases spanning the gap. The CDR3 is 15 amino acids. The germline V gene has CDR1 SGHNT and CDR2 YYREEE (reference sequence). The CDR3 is CASSFGGDTSYEQYF. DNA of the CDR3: TGTGCCAGCAGCTTTGGAGGGGACACCTCCTACGAGCAGTACTTC.

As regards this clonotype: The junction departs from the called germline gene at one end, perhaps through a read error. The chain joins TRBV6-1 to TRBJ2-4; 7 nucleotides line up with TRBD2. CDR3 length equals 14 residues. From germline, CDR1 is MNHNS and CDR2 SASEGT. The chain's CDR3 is CARTGAGAKNIKYF. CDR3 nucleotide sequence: TGTGCCAGGACTGGGGCGGGAGCCAAAAACATTAAGTACTTC.